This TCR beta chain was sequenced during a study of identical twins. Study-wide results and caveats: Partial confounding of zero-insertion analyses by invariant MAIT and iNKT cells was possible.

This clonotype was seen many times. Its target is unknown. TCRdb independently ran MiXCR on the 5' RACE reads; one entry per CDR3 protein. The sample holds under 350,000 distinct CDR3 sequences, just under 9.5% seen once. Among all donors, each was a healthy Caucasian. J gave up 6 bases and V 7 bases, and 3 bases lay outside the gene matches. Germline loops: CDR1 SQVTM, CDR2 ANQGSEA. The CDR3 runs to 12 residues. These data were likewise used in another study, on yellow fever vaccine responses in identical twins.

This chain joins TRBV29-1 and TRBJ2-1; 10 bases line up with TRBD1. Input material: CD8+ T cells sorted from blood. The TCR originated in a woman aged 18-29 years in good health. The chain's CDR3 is CSARTGGNEQFF. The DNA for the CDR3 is TGCAGCGCTAGGACAGGGGGCAATGAGCAGTTCTTC.